One sample yielded the 14 T cell receptor beta chains listed below, sequenced in a study of Graves' ophthalmopathy and Graves' hyperthyroidism. RNA transcripts were the template, and TCR beta CDR3 regions were amplified from them. An opening RT-PCR round employed HTBI primers and preceded a second-round multiplex PCR. MiXCR, applied by TCRdb to the multiplex PCR reads, yields one record per CDR3 protein. The table records 350,000 to 400,000 distinct CDR3 sequences, around 16% of them present only once. Sequences were obtained from peripheral blood. These receptors originate from a woman under 30 with Graves' ophthalmopathy.

This clonotype showed up many times. The gene calls are TRBV29-1 and TRBJ2-7; 8 bases line up with TRBD1. The CDR3 consists of 16 residues. Trimming took 4 bases from V and 2 from J; bases not matched to a gene: 13. Per the germline V gene, CDR1 is SQVTM and CDR2 is ANQGSEA. In DNA form, the CDR3 reads TGCAGCGTTGCTGGGACAGGCGGTTCACTTCCCTACGAGCAGTACTTC. Protein sequence: CSVAGTGGSLPYEQYF.

This clonotype was detected ten times or more. J is TRBJ2-5 and V is TRBV7-2; maybe TRBD1 (5 bases). Germline CDR1 reads SGHTA; CDR2 reads FQGNSA. The V and J ends lost 1 base and 5 bases respectively, with 17 bases between them. This CDR3 has 16 residues. CDR3 bases: TGTGCCAGCAGCTTAGGGGGCGGAACACCCGGGGAGACCCAGTACTTC. Translation: CASSLGGGTPGETQYF.

Ten or more counts support this clonotype. The CDR3 is CASKAGTLSPLHF. The CDR3 bases are TGTGCCAGCAAGGCCGGGACGCTGTCACCCCTCCACTTT. V gene TRBV2 combines with J gene TRBJ1-6; the D gene is possibly TRBD1 (5 bases). Trimming left V 7 bases short and J 10 bases short, with 14 bases between. Germline loops: CDR1 SNHLY, CDR2 FYNNEI. CDR3 length: 13 amino acids.

This clonotype came up many times. The CDR3 loop is CATSRDPGNTGELFF. CDR3 nucleotides: TGTGCCACCAGCAGAGATCCCGGCAACACCGGGGAGCTGTTTTTT. This chain links TRBV15 with TRBJ2-2, with no clear D. Germline V gives CDR1 LNHNV, CDR2 YYDKDF (reference sequence). CDR3 length equals 15 residues. The V end was cut by 0 bases, the J end by 2 bases, with 7 bases between.

This clonotype was detected many times. V gene TRBV6-1 combines with J gene TRBJ1-6; no definite D call. The CDR3 consists of 15 residues. The V end lost 5 bases, the J end lost 6 bases, and 14 bases lay between the germline ends. Per the germline V gene, CDR1 is MNHNS and CDR2 is SASEGT. CDR3 sequence reads: CASSPAGSGNSPLHF. The CDR3 bases are TGTGCCAGCAGTCCTGCCGGATCGGGTAATTCACCCCTCCACTTT.

This clonotype has a count of ten or more. The V gene is TRBV30, the J gene TRBJ2-7; no clear D gene. Germline values: CDR1 GTSNPN, CDR2 SVGIG (reference sequence). The CDR3 is made up of 12 amino acids. V lost 4 bases and J 0 bases, leaving 7 bases between the germline ends. The CDR3 bases are TGTGCCTGGACGAAGAGCTCCTACGAGCAGTACTTC. This codes for CAWTKSSYEQYF.

The chain carries TRBV12-3 or TRBV12-4 and TRBJ1-1; D remains unclear. V was cut by 5 bases and J by 4 bases, with 11 bases left in between. This CDR3 spans 13 amino acids. CDR3 sequence: CASSQRVSTEAFF. For the CDR3, the DNA is TGTGCCAGCAGTCAACGGGTGAGCACTGAAGCTTTCTTT.

This clonotype was seen many times. The chain couples TRBV30 to TRBJ1-1; weak D call: TRBD1 (5 bases). The CDR3 contains 14 residues. CDR1 is GTSNPN, CDR2 SVGIG, per germline (reference sequence). Trimming pared 5 bases from V and 6 bases from J, leaving 19 bases between. CDR3 in amino acids: CAWRAGTIRPEAFF. The DNA of the CDR3 is TGTGCCTGGCGTGCCGGGACTATTCGTCCTGAAGCTTTCTTT.

This clonotype was observed at least ten times. This chain uses TRBV6-2 or TRBV6-3 with TRBJ2-7; D gene ambiguous. Looked up from germline, CDR1 is MNHEY and CDR2 is SVGEGT. V lost 2 bases and J lost 4, with 9 bases in between. The CDR3 extends over 13 amino acids. The CDR3 DNA follows: TGTGCCAGCAGTTACGGGGTTGCGTACGAGCAGTACTTC. Translating it yields CASSYGVAYEQYF.

This clonotype came up many times. The chain's CDR3 is CASSFSPARGNQPQHF. In nucleotides, the CDR3 is TGTGCCAGCAGTTTTTCCCCAGCCCGAGGCAATCAGCCCCAGCATTTT. The V call is TRBV6-2 or TRBV6-3, the J call TRBJ1-5; D not certain. This CDR3 is built from 16 residues. V lost 4 bases and J 2 bases, leaving 15 bases between the germline ends. The germline V gene encodes CDR1 MNHEY and CDR2 SVGEGT.

This clonotype was seen repeatedly, ten times or more. The chain combines TRBV14 with TRBJ2-2; D uncertain. Between the trimmed V and J ends, which lost 2 bases and 4 bases, there was a span of 8 bases. The germline V gene encodes CDR1 SGHDN and CDR2 FVKESK. The CDR3 loop spans 14 amino acids. CDR3 DNA: TGTGCCAGCAGCCAATTTAGAGTCACCGGGGAGCTGTTTTTT. Translation gives CASSQFRVTGELFF.

This clonotype was observed at least ten times. CDR3 bases: TGCAGTGCTAGAAAAAGCGGCAGGGGGCGAAGCAATCAGCCCCAGCATTTT. Amino acid sequence: CSARKSGRGRSNQPQHF. V gene TRBV20-1 combines with J gene TRBJ1-5; 8 bases match TRBD1. CDR1 and CDR2 from the germline V gene are DFQATT and SNEGSKA (reference sequence). CDR3 length: 17 residues. After removal of 2 bases from V and 1 base from J, the junction contained 10 bases not matched to a gene.

This chain links TRBV28 with TRBJ1-5; D ambiguous. This CDR3 is 12 amino acids long. Trimming shortened V by 11 bases and J by 3 bases, and 11 bases separated the two germline ends. In germline, CDR1 is MDHEN, CDR2 SYDVKM. The CDR3 DNA reads as TGTGCCGGGTCTAACTACAATCAGCCCCAGCATTTT. This encodes CAGSNYNQPQHF.

The rearrangement links TRBV28 to TRBJ2-7, with 9 bases aligning to TRBD1. V was clipped by 8 bases and J by 9 bases; unmatched bases: 8. The CDR3 consists of 12 residues. Per germline, CDR1 MDHEN and CDR2 SYDVKM. As DNA, the CDR3 is TGTGCCAGCCTCGGACAGGGGCCGATGCAGTACTTC. This translates into CASLGQGPMQYF.